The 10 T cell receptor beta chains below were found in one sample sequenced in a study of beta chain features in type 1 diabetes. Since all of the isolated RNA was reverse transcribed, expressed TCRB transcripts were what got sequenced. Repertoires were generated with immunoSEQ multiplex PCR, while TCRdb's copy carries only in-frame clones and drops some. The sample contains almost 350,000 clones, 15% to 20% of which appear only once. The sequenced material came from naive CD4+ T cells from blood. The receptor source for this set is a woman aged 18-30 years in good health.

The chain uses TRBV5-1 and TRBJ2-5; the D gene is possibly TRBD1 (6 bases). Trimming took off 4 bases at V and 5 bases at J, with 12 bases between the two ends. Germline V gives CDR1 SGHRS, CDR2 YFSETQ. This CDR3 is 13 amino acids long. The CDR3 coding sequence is TGCGCCAGCAGCCCCGGGACACGGGAGACCCAGTACTTC. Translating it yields CASSPGTRETQYF. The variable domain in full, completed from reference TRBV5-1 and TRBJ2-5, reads KAGVTQTPRYLIKTRGQQVTLSCSPISGHRSVSWYQQTPGQGLQFLFEYFSETQRNKGNFPGRFSGRQFSNSRSEMNVSTLELGDSALYLCASSPGTRETQYFGPGTRLLVL.

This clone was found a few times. As DNA, the CDR3 is TGTGCCAGCTCCTTTGACACCGCCTACAATGAGCAGTTCTTC. This codes for CASSFDTAYNEQFF. This chain links TRBV18 with TRBJ2-1; D ambiguous. The ends were cut back, 6 bases at V and 2 bases at J, with 11 bases in the middle. The CDR3 length is 14 residues. Germline V CDR1 and CDR2: KGHSH, LQKENI.

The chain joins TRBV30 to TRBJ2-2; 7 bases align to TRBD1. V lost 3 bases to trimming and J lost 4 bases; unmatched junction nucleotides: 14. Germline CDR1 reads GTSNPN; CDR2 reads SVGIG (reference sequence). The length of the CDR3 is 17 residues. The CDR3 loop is CAWSKGVQGSRTGELFF. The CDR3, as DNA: TGTGCCTGGAGCAAAGGGGTACAGGGGTCACGCACCGGGGAGCTGTTTTTT. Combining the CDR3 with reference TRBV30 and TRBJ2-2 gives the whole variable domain SQTIHQWPATLVQPVGSPLSLECTVEGTSNPNLYWYRQAAGRGLQLLFYSVGIGQISSEVPQNLSASRPQDRQFILSSKKLLLSDSGFYLCAWSKGVQGSRTGELFFGEGSRLTVL.

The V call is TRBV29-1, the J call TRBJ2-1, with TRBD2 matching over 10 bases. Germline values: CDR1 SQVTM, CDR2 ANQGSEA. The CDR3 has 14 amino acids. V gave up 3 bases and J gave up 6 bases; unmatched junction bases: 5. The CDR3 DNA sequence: TGCAGCGTTGAGCTAGCGGGAGTACCCAATGAGCAGTTCTTC. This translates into CSVELAGVPNEQFF.

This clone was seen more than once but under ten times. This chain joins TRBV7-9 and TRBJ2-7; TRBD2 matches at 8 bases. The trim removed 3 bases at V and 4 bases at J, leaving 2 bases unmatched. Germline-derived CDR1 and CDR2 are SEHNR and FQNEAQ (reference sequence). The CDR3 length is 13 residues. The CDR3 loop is CASSLPGGYEQYF. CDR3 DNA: TGTGCCAGCAGCTTGCCGGGAGGGTACGAGCAGTACTTC.

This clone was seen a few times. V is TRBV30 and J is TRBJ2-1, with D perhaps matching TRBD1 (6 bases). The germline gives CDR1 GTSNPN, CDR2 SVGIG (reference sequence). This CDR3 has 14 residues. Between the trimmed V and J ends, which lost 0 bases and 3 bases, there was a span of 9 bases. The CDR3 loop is CAWSVLRGYNEQFF. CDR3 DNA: TGTGCCTGGAGTGTACTCAGGGGCTACAATGAGCAGTTCTTC.

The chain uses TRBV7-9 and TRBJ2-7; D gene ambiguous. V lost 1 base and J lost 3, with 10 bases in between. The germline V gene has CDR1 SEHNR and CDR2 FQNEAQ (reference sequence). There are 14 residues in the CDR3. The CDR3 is CASSLGSASYEQYF. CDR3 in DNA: TGTGCCAGCAGCTTAGGGAGTGCAAGCTACGAGCAGTACTTC.

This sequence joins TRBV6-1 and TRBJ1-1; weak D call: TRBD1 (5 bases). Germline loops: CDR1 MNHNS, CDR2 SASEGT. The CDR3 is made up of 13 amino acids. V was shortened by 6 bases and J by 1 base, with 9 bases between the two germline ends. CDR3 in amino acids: CASSGHQNTEAFF. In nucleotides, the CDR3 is TGTGCCAGCAGCGGACACCAGAACACTGAAGCTTTCTTT.

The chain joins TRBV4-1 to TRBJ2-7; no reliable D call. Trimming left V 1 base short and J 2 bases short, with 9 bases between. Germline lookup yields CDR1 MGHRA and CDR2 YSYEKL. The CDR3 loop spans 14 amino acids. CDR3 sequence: CASSQVMRTYEQYF. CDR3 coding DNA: TGCGCCAGCAGCCAAGTAATGAGGACCTACGAGCAGTACTTC.

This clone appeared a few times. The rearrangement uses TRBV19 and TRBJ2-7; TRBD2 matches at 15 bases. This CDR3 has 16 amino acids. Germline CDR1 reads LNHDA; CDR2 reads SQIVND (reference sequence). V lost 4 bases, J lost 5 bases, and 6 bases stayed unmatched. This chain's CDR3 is CASSTGTSGRQHEQYF. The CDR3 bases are TGTGCCAGTAGTACGGGGACTAGCGGGAGGCAACACGAGCAGTACTTC.